These T cell receptor beta chains were read from a single sample in a study of blood T cells in healthy people across ages. TCRdb ran MiXCR on the 5' RACE reads and lists one entry per CDR3 protein. The sample yields about 580,000 distinct CDR3 sequences, more than 45% seen once. The source material was blood. Receptor source: a man older than 75 in good health. Both conserved end residues are part of each CDR3. D genes are given only for firm matches. Clone size, where shown, is once, few, many, or a class for clones that have expanded.

-,many,TRBJ1-6,TRBV6-6,TGTGCCAGCAATACCGGGACCTATAATTCACCCCTCCACTTT,CASNTGTYNSPLHF
-,-,TRBJ1-2,TRBV6-5,TGTGCCAGCAGTAGGCAGGGGTGCCGGGGTGGCTACACCTTC,CASSRQGCRGGYTF
-,few,TRBJ2-1,TRBV7-3,TGTGCCAGCAGCTTAGGGAGCGATGAGCAGTTCTTC,CASSLGSDEQFF
TRBD2,many,TRBJ2-1,TRBV6-6,TGTGCCAGCAGTTACGGGGGGCTAGCGGGAACTGAGCAGTTCTTC,CASSYGGLAGTEQFF
TRBD1,many,TRBJ1-2,TRBV7-9,TGTGCCAGCAGCTCTTGGGACAGGCAATACTATGGCTACACCTTC,CASSSWDRQYYGYTF
TRBD1,-,TRBJ1-2,TRBV7-9,TGTGCCAGCAGCTTTGAAGTCGGGACAGAGTATTCGAATGGCTACACCTTC,CASSFEVGTEYSNGYTF
-,-,TRBJ2-1,TRBV7-3,TGTGCCAGCAGCTCCTCCGGGACCAATGAGCAGTTCTTC,CASSSSGTNEQFF
-,-,TRBJ1-1,TRBV7-2,TGTGCCAGCAGCTTAGGGGGGTCACTGGTAGGAGCTTTCTTT,CASSLGGSLVGAFF
TRBD2,few,TRBJ2-5,TRBV12-3/TRBV12-4,TGTGCCAGCAGTTCTACGGCGCGGGAGGGCCGTGAGACCCAGTACTTC,CASSSTAREGRETQYF
-,few,TRBJ1-1,TRBV5-1,TGCGCCAGCAGCTTGCCGGGGCAGTTGCACACTGAAGCTTTCTTT,CASSLPGQLHTEAFF
-,-,TRBJ2-1,TRBV7-2,TGTGCCAGCAGCTACATGGGGGCTACGAACAATGAGCAGTTCTTC,CASSYMGATNNEQFF
-,-,TRBJ2-7,TRBV20-1,TGCAGTGCTAGTCGGGCAGGGGTCTTCTACGAGCAGTACTTC,CSASRAGVFYEQYF
TRBD1,-,TRBJ1-2,TRBV25-1,TGTGCCAGCAGTGTCAGGGGGCTCGGCTATGGCTACACCTTC,CASSVRGLGYGYTF
TRBD1,few,TRBJ2-1,TRBV9,TGTGCCAGCGGAAAGGGACAGGCGAACAATGAGCAGTTCTTC,CASGKGQANNEQFF
-,-,TRBJ2-7,TRBV21-1,TGTGCCAGCAGCAGAAGACGGGACAGGGGTTTTTTGATCTACGAGCAGTACTTC,CASSRRRDRGFLIYEQYF
-,few,TRBJ2-3,TRBV20-1,TGCAGTGCTAGTTCTATTGGCACAGATACGCAGTATTTT,CSASSIGTDTQYF
TRBD1,-,TRBJ2-1,TRBV12-3/TRBV12-4,TGTGCCAGCAGTCCCCCCGGGACAGGGGCCCTGATCGGAACCTACAATGAGCAGTTCTTC,CASSPPGTGALIGTYNEQFF
-,-,TRBJ2-7,TRBV7-2,TGTGCCAGCAGCTTATCAACACAGGGCAGGGGCGAGCAGTACTTC,CASSLSTQGRGEQYF
TRBD2,many,TRBJ2-3,TRBV28,TGTGCCAGCAGTCCCCCTAGCGGTCTCACAGATACGCAGTATTTT,CASSPPSGLTDTQYF
-,many,TRBJ2-7,TRBV6-5,TGTGCCAGCAGTTCCTGGAGAGGGAGCTACGAGCAGTACTTC,CASSSWRGSYEQYF
TRBD2,-,TRBJ2-5,TRBV10-1,TGCGCCAGCAGTGAAACTAGCGGGGGGACGGAGACCCAGTACTTC,CASSETSGGTETQYF
-,-,TRBJ1-1,TRBV7-2,TGTGCCAGCAGCAGACCGGAGACCCAACTTAACACTGAAGCTTTCTTT,CASSRPETQLNTEAFF
-,few,TRBJ2-1,TRBV3-1,TGTGCCAGCAGCCAAGAGAACGGGGATGAGCAGTTCTTC,CASSQENGDEQFF
-,-,TRBJ2-1,TRBV20-1,TGCAGTGCTAGAGATTCAGCAGGGGTCTTGAATGAGCAGTTCTTC,CSARDSAGVLNEQFF
TRBD2,-,TRBJ2-1,TRBV6-2/TRBV6-3,TGTGCCAGCAGTTACTCGAGCGGGGGGGGCCCCCATGAGCAGTTCTTC,CASSYSSGGGPHEQFF
-,-,TRBJ1-2,TRBV20-1,TGCAGGGCTACCCCATACACCATTACCGAACCGACTATGGGCTACACCTTC,CRATPYTITEPTMGYTF